The rows below give T cell receptor beta chains drawn from one sample of a study of monozygotic twins with inflammatory bowel disease. TCRdb reanalyzed the 5' RACE reads, giving one entry per CDR3 protein sequence and no DNA. The sample holds 150,000 to 200,000 distinct CDR3 sequences. The sample comprised blood. These receptor sequences come from a human donor with ulcerative colitis or Crohn's disease, or a healthy co-twin of an affected twin (not recorded which). Each CDR3 is given with its conserved first and last residue.

TRBJ2-7 TRBV5-1 CASSLLSGHEQYF
TRBJ2-7 TRBV6-5 CASSYSRNLNRAYEQYF
TRBJ2-1 TRBV12-3/TRBV12-4 CASSRLRGYNEQFF
TRBJ2-6 TRBV7-8 CASSHSWTVSGANVLTF
TRBJ2-2 TRBV5-4 CASSLDRAKNTGELFF
TRBJ2-2 TRBV5-1 CASSLAGTRRARGTGELFF
TRBJ2-6 TRBV5-4 CASSPGPGANVLTF
TRBJ1-1 TRBV15 CATSRDRGVGAFF
TRBJ2-1 TRBV10-3 CAISGDRGGDEQFF
TRBJ1-6 TRBV2 CASRGQGPYNSPLHF
TRBJ2-1 TRBV29-1 CSVRPVGLPEQFF
TRBJ2-1 TRBV7-8 CASRLGTSSYNEQFF
TRBJ2-1 TRBV28 CASRAGVDYNEQFF
TRBJ2-1 TRBV5-6 CASSLTSGYNEQFF
TRBJ2-1 TRBV5-4 CASSPSGIKNNEQFF
TRBJ2-5 TRBV6-2/TRBV6-3 CASSYSDGSQETQYF
TRBJ2-5 TRBV5-1 CASSFPRGETQYF
TRBJ1-1 TRBV10-3 CAIRRDGRNTEAFF
TRBJ1-1 TRBV2 CASSDWVSEAFF
TRBJ2-2 TRBV28 CASSILAGANTGELFF
TRBJ1-2 TRBV14 CASSQDKPNYGYTF
TRBJ1-2 TRBV24-1 CATSNEQQGGYGYTF
TRBJ2-7 TRBV4-3 CASSQEGAGAPSYEQYF
TRBJ2-5 TRBV5-1 CASSVSQETQYF
TRBJ1-2 TRBV6-1 CASSTGTVAPESGTF
TRBJ1-4 TRBV7-6 CASSSRTGSEKLFF
TRBJ2-7 TRBV25-1 CASSEFGPYEQYF
TRBJ1-5 TRBV12-3/TRBV12-4 CASSFEGNSNQPQHF
TRBJ1-5 TRBV18 CASSPTGGYQPQHF
TRBJ2-7 TRBV27 CASSPPGRLFSYEQYF
TRBJ2-5 TRBV28 CASSYMETQYF